What follows is one T cell receptor beta chain and its context. Its antigen is still unknown. No much larger clonotype is one base removed from it; base qualities were not supplied. These data belong to a study of early T cells in non-severe SARS-CoV-2 infection (dated by TCRdb to about 2021). For the wider study: Because TCR sequencing was done on bulk RNA from unsorted whole blood, the alpha and beta chains could not be paired. Points the paper makes about the study in general: VDJdb matching was skewed toward anti-spike CD8 responses, so virus-specific expansions were likely underestimated and private and CD4 specificities were missed.

V was cut back by 4 bases and J by 0 bases, leaving a gap of 12 bases between them. CDR1 LNHNV and CDR2 YYDKDF were looked up in the germline V gene (reference sequence). Spanning cysteine to phenylalanine, the CDR3 consists of 15 amino acids. The retained sequence is limited to the CDR3, 45 bases, with the frame set at the first base. Libraries came from 5' RACE. Instrument used: NextSeq 500. To correct for sequencing error and PCR bias, the TCR library protocol tagged individual cDNA molecules with unique molecular identifiers. Both TCR alpha and beta chains were sequenced, and tight co-correlation was observed between alpha and beta sequence abundances in each sample. As for the original processing: Decombinator V4 was used to annotate TCR sequences for V gene, J gene and CDR3. TCRs were defined as expanded if a significant change between any two time points was detected under a Poisson model with p below 0.0001. Abundances of TCRs were expressed as counts per million after normalisation to the total number of TCRs sequenced in each sample. MAIT TCRs were defined by TRAV1-2 paired with TRAJ12, TRAJ20 or TRAJ33, and iNKT TCRs by TRAV10 paired with TRAJ18. VDJdb, accessed on 1 November 2021, was searched for TCRs annotated for CMV, EBV and SARS-CoV-2, and TCRs annotated for more than one antigen were excluded. TCRdb handled the public reads itself, with Q25 trimming in fastp and clone calling in MiXCR, and kept productive beta chains. Identical CDR3 protein sequences are pooled into one entry, listed with their most common genes and DNA. The V and J calls, along with clone size, are taken from TCRdb and not from the paper's own processing. Present in this sample are over 30,000 distinct CDR3 sequences, over 5% of which were seen just once. The top ten clones comprise 6% to 7% of the sample.

Set within a cohort of healthcare workers in London, UK, this nested case-control study involved weekly PCR testing of nasopharyngeal swabs along with blood sampling. Healthcare workers were recruited during the week of the UK lockdown, between 23 and 31 March 2020, and followed weekly for up to about 15 weeks. The specimen comprised whole blood, sampled at baseline. The sequence was collected from an adult who was a healthcare worker with PCR-confirmed SARS-CoV-2 infection or an uninfected control (not recorded which). The chain uses TRBV15 and TRBJ1-1; the D gene is possibly TRBD1, with 6 bases matching. The CDR3 loop reads CATSTQQGMNTEAFF. At the DNA level, the sequence is TGTGCCACCAGCACCCAACAGGGAATGAACACTGAAGCTTTCTTT.